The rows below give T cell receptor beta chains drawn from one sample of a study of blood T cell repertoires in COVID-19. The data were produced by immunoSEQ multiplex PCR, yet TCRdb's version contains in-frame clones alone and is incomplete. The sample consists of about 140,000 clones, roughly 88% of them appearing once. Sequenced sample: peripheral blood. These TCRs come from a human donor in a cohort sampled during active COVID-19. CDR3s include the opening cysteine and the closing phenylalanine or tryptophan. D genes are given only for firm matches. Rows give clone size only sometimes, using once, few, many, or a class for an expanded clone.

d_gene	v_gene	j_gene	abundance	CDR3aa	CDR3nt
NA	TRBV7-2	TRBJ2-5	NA	CASSSAGLMETQYF	TGTGCCAGCAGCTCCGCCGGACTCATGGAGACCCAGTACTTC
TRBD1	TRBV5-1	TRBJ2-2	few	CASRAGQGDTGELFF	TGCGCCAGCAGAGCGGGACAGGGAGACACCGGGGAGCTGTTTTTT
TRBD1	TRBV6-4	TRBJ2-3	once	CASSTGGIGTDTQYF	TGTGCCAGCAGCACAGGGGGTATTGGCACAGATACGCAGTATTTT
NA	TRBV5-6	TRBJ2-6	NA	CASSLDLGGAPTGANVLTF	TGTGCCAGCAGCTTGGACCTGGGGGGGGCGCCTACTGGGGCCAACGTCCTGACTTTC
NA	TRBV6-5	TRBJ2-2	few	CASSYSRVVTGELFF	TGTGCCAGCAGTTACTCGAGGGTAGTCACCGGGGAGCTGTTTTTT
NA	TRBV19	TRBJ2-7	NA	CASSLSGAGEQYF	TGTGCCAGTAGTCTATCAGGGGCAGGGGAGCAGTACTTC
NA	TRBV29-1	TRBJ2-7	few	CSVEDGRTGGAYEQYF	TGCAGCGTTGAAGATGGCCGAACAGGGGGGGCCTACGAGCAGTACTTC
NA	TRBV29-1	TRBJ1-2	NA	CSVASGYGYTF	TGCAGCGTTGCATCGGGTTATGGCTACACCTTC
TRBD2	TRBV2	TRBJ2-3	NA	CASSEAGAGVSTDTQYF	TGTGCCAGCAGTGAAGCTGGAGCGGGGGTAAGCACAGATACGCAGTATTTT
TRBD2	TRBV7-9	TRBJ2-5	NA	CASSLSGGSGGLGETQYF	TGTGCCAGCAGCTTGAGTGGTGGTAGCGGGGGCCTAGGGGAGACCCAGTACTTC
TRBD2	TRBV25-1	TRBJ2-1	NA	CASRASGAYEQFF	TGTGCCAGCAGGGCTAGCGGGGCCTATGAGCAGTTCTTC
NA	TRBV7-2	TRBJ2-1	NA	CASSLGLPGNNEQFF	TGTGCCAGCAGCTTAGGACTCCCGGGGAATAATGAGCAGTTCTTC
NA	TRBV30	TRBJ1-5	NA	CAWRGRNSNQPQHF	TGTGCCTGGAGGGGGAGAAATAGCAATCAGCCCCAGCATTTT
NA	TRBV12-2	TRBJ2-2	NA	CASRFGGCAGELFF	TGTGCAAGTCGCTTCGGGGGATGCGCCGGGGAGCTGTTTTTT